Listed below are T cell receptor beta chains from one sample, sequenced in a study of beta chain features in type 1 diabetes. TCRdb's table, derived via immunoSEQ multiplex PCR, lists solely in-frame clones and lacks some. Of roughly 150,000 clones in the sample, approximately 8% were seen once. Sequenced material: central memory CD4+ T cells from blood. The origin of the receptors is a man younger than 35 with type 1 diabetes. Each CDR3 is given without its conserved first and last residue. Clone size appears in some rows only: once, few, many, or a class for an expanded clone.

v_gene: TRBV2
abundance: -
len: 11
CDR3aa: ASSEDGNYGYT

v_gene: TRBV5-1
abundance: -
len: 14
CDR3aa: ASSRQELMANEKLF

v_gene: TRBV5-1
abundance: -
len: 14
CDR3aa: ASSLIGGGANNEQF

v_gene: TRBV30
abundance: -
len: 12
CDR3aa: AWRTGLAIETQY

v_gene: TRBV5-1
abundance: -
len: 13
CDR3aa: ASSWTSGRTDTQY

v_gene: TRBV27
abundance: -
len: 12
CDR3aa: ASSSQGAREKLF

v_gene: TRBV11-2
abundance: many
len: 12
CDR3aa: ASSAGRNNYGYT

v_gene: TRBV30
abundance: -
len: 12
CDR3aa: AWRFTGQQETQY

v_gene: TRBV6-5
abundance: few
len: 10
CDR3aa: ASSHGYNEQF

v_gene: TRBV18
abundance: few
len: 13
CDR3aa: ASSTPTGGGDTQY

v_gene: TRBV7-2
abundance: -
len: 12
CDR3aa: ASSTFGGDQPQH

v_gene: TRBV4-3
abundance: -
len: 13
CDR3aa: ASSQHLESTDTQY

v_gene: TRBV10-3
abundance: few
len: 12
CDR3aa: AISEARGGNEQF